This T cell receptor (beta chain) emerged from a study of blood T cell repertoires in COVID-19. As for the study in general: T cells, B-cell-depleted T cells, or PBMCs provided the cDNA or gDNA that served as material.

The table came from immunoSEQ multiplex PCR; TCRdb's copy has only in-frame clones and leaves some out. This sample yields nearly 250,000 clones, of which around 86% are seen a single time; roughly 2% belongs to the top ten. This clone was counted a single time. The germline CDR1 and CDR2 sequences are SGHNT and YENEEA. The CDR3 spans 14 residues. V was clipped by 1 base and J by 4 bases, with 10 bases between them. The sequencing sample was made of PBMCs or T cells enriched from blood (not recorded which). The receptor comes from a woman in her forties or fifties who had recovered from COVID-19. The genes are TRBV11-3 and TRBJ1-1; tentative D call: TRBD1 (5 bases). DNA of the CDR3: TGTGCCAGCAGCTTAGGCAGGGTTGGCACTGAAGCTTTCTTT. Translated: CASSLGRVGTEAFF.